These 29 T cell receptor beta chains came from one sample sequenced in a study of cytomegalovirus exposure and HLA in healthy donors (dated by TCRdb to 2016 to 2017). The library was obtained by the immunoSEQ multiplex PCR assay. A mixture of 60 forward primers for TCR Vbeta segments and 13 reverse primers for TCR Jbeta segments was used in the multiplex PCR. TCRdb retrieved this table from immuneACCESS and kept in-frame rearrangements only. Not all clones are present; in checked studies, unresolved V genes account for under half, and no reason is known for the remainder. The sample has about 200,000 clones on record, just under 70% of them singletons. The ten largest clones add up to less than 3% of the sample. The material sequenced was PBMCs. The origin of the receptors is a middle-aged man in good health and CMV-seropositive.

This sequence joins TRBV2 and TRBJ1-6, with 7 positions matching TRBD1. The CDR3 consists of 13 residues. V was pared by 11 bases and J by 9 bases, with 10 bases of the junction left unmatched. Germline V gives CDR1 SNHLY, CDR2 FYNNEI. CDR3 sequence (DNA): TGTGCCTGTAAACAGGGGTACGGTTCACCCCTCCACTTT. Its protein product is CACKQGYGSPLHF.

The chain has TRBV6-1 and TRBJ1-2; 8 positions match TRBD1. The germline V gene has CDR1 MNHNS and CDR2 SASEGT. V lost 7 bases to trimming and J lost 8 bases; unmatched junction nucleotides: 15. The length of the CDR3 is 15 residues. CDR3 coding DNA: TGTGCCAGCACCGTGGGGCCAGGGGGCCTTTTGGGCTACACCTTC. Residues: CASTVGPGGLLGYTF.

The V gene is TRBV19, the J gene TRBJ1-5, with a tentative D call TRBD1 (6 bases). Trimming cost V 6 bases and J 12 bases, with 15 bases left between them. The CDR3 covers 12 residues. CDR1 is LNHDA, CDR2 SQIVND, per germline (reference sequence). The CDR3: CASREHQGNQHF. As DNA, the CDR3 is TGTGCCAGTAGAGAACATCAGGGGAACCAGCATTTT.

V gene TRBV2 combines with J gene TRBJ2-2, with D maybe TRBD2 (5 bases). This CDR3 has 17 amino acids. With 7 bases removed from V and 5 bases from J, the gap between germline ends came to 23 bases. In germline, CDR1 is SNHLY, CDR2 FYNNEI. In nucleotides, the CDR3 is TGTGCCAGCACCATCTTAGGACTTCCCTCGGGTACCGGGGAGCTGTTTTTT. It specifies CASTILGLPSGTGELFF.

The gene calls are TRBV5-1 and TRBJ1-1; D remains unclear. The germline gives CDR1 SGHRS, CDR2 YFSETQ. The V end lost 0 bases, the J end lost 8 bases, and 11 bases lay between the germline ends. This CDR3 is built from 13 residues. Written as DNA, the CDR3 is TGCGCCAGCAGCTTGGACGTCGTGGCAGAAGCTTTCTTT. It is translated as CASSLDVVAEAFF. The full variable domain, rest sourced from reference TRBV5-1 and TRBJ1-1, is KAGVTQTPRYLIKTRGQQVTLSCSPISGHRSVSWYQQTPGQGLQFLFEYFSETQRNKGNFPGRFSGRQFSNSRSEMNVSTLELGDSALYLCASSLDVVAEAFFGQGTRLTVV.

V and J are TRBV5-1 and TRBJ2-5; 10 nucleotides align to TRBD1. Germline loops: CDR1 SGHRS, CDR2 YFSETQ. Losses at the gene ends were 3 bases for V and 11 bases for J; bases not matched to a gene: 13. The CDR3 has 15 amino acids. In DNA form, the CDR3 reads TGCGCCAGCAGCTCTGGACAGGGGGTAATTACTGAGCAGTACTTC. Protein: CASSSGQGVITEQYF.

This chain uses TRBV6-1 with TRBJ2-5; D might be TRBD1 (6 bases). The DNA end lines up better with TRBJ2-7; the J call may be wrong. The CDR3 covers 15 residues. Per germline, CDR1 MNHNS and CDR2 SASEGT. CDR3 in amino acids: CASSPGDIASYEQYF. The CDR3 region has the DNA TGTGCCAGCAGCCCAGGGGATATAGCGTCCTACGAGCAGTACTTC.

The chain has TRBV5-1 and TRBJ2-3; 7 nucleotides agree with TRBD1. Trimming removed 0 bases from V and 0 bases from J; junction bases left unmatched: 7. The CDR3 consists of 17 residues. Germline V gene lookup returns CDR1 SGHRS and CDR2 YFSETQ. Written as DNA, the CDR3 is TGCGCCAGCAGCTTGGGAGGGGGCGCGACTAGCACAGATACGCAGTATTTT. Encoded protein: CASSLGGGATSTDTQYF.

The rearrangement uses TRBV18 and TRBJ1-1; a weak D match, TRBD1 (5 bases). Germline CDR1 KGHSH, CDR2 LQKENI. This CDR3 is built from 15 residues. Trimming stripped 4 bases from V and 0 bases from J, with 12 bases between. Written as DNA, the CDR3 is TGTGCCAGCTCACTAGGACACATTCTGAACACTGAAGCTTTCTTT. Its translation: CASSLGHILNTEAFF. Full variable domain (outside the CDR3, taken from reference TRBV18 and TRBJ1-1): NAGVMQNPRHLVRRRGQEARLRCSPMKGHSHVYWYRQLPEEGLKFMVYLQKENIIDESGMPKERFSAEFPKEGPSILRIQQVVRGDSAAYFCASSLGHILNTEAFFGQGTRLTVV.

The V gene is TRBV4-3, the J gene TRBJ1-1; the match to TRBD1 covers 12 bases. CDR3 size: 15 residues. Germline CDR1 LGHNA, CDR2 YSLEER. With V trimmed by 0 bases and J by 10 bases, 6 bases remained unmatched. The chain's CDR3 is CASSQDGTGGAVAFF. As DNA, the CDR3 is TGCGCCAGCAGCCAAGATGGGACAGGGGGCGCCGTAGCTTTCTTT.

This chain connects TRBV19 to TRBJ1-5, with D perhaps matching TRBD1 (6 bases). Germline CDR1 LNHDA, CDR2 SQIVND (reference sequence). The CDR3 contains 13 residues. The germline V and J ends were trimmed by 5 bases and 2 bases, with 7 bases remaining between them. The CDR3 DNA reads TGTGCCAGTAGTCGACAGGGCAATCAGCCCCAGCATTTT. It specifies CASSRQGNQPQHF.

The chain links TRBV5-4 to TRBJ1-3; D remains ambiguous. In germline, CDR1 is SGHNT, CDR2 YYREEE (reference sequence). CDR3 length: 15 residues. The V end was cut by 4 bases, the J end by 1 base, with 12 bases between. In nucleotides, the CDR3 is TGTGCCAGCAGCCTGATTCACGGTTCTGGAAACACCATATATTTT. It is translated as CASSLIHGSGNTIYF. Full variable domain (missing parts from reference TRBV5-4 and TRBJ1-3): ETGVTQSPTHLIKTRGQQVTLRCSSQSGHNTVSWYQQALGQGPQFIFQYYREEENGRGNFPPRFSGLQFPNYSSELNVNALELDDSALYLCASSLIHGSGNTIYFGEGSWLTVV.

The genes are TRBV6-5 and TRBJ2-3; 7 bases agree with TRBD2. Losses at the gene ends were 5 bases for V and 2 bases for J; bases not matched to a gene: 7. The CDR3 sequence is 15 residues long. Germline V gene sequence: CDR1 MNHEY, CDR2 SVGAGI. CDR3 sequence reads: CASSMRGTYTDTQYF. For the CDR3, the DNA is TGTGCCAGCAGTATGCGGGGGACCTACACAGATACGCAGTATTTT.

This clone was recorded once. An end of the junction does not agree with germline; a read error may underlie this. The rearrangement links TRBV10-3 to TRBJ2-6; perhaps TRBD1 as D (5 bases). This CDR3 is built from 16 residues. The germline V gene encodes CDR1 ENHRY and CDR2 SYGVKD. Written as DNA, the CDR3 is TGTGCCACGACGTATCAAGCAGGCCCTGGGGCCAACGTCCTGACTTTT. It encodes CATTYQAGPGANVLTF.

This rearrangement joins TRBV5-4 to TRBJ2-5; D gene unclear. The germline V gene has CDR1 SGHNT and CDR2 YYREEE (reference sequence). V gave up 2 bases and J gave up 5 bases, with 7 bases separating them. This CDR3 is built from 12 residues. The CDR3 nucleotides read TGTGCCAGCAGCTTTTCGGAGGAGACCCAGTACTTC. Translated: CASSFSEETQYF.

The rearrangement uses TRBV14 and TRBJ2-7; 9 nucleotides agree with TRBD1. The V gene end was trimmed by 4 bases and the J gene end by 5 bases; junction bases not matched to a gene: 9. The CDR3 is 15 amino acids. Germline V lookup: CDR1 SGHDN, CDR2 FVKESK. CDR3 region: CASSPGQGSVHEQYF. The CDR3 DNA reads TGTGCCAGCAGCCCGGGACAGGGAAGCGTCCACGAGCAGTACTTC.

This sequence joins TRBV15 and TRBJ1-5; D call uncertain. Trimming pared 0 bases from V and 2 bases from J, leaving 11 bases between. The CDR3 contains 16 residues. Germline CDR1 LNHNV, CDR2 YYDKDF (reference sequence). The CDR3 here is CATSRDGRVGNQPQHF. DNA of the CDR3: TGTGCCACCAGCAGAGATGGGAGGGTGGGCAATCAGCCCCAGCATTTT. Variable domain in full (rest from reference TRBV15 and TRBJ1-5): DAMVIQNPRYQVTQFGKPVTLSCSQTLNHNVMYWYQQKSSQAPKLLFHYYDKDFNNEADTPDNFQSRRPNTSFCFLDIRSPGLGDTAMYLCATSRDGRVGNQPQHFGDGTRLSIL.

This clone was counted only a few times. This chain joins TRBV15 and TRBJ1-4, with 7 positions matching TRBD1. The CDR3 is made up of 16 amino acids. Germline loops: CDR1 LNHNV, CDR2 YYDKDF (reference sequence). The junction had 8 bases not matched to a gene; V was cut back by 5 bases and J by 2 bases. In nucleotides, the CDR3 is TGTGCCACCAGCTCTACAGGGGCTGCGACTAATGAAAAACTGTTTTTT. Translation: CATSSTGAATNEKLFF.

The V gene is TRBV5-8, the J gene TRBJ2-5; 8 nucleotides agree with TRBD2. The CDR3 has 15 amino acids. The J segment lost 5 bases and the V segment lost 3 bases, leaving 9 bases of the junction unmatched. Germline values: CDR1 SGHTS, CDR2 YDEGEE. The DNA of the CDR3 is TGTGCCAGCAGCTACAGCGGGGGCCTCAGGGAGACCCAGTACTTC. Its translation: CASSYSGGLRETQYF.

This clone showed up just a few times. The chain has TRBV20-1 and TRBJ1-2; no definite D call. The CDR3 is made up of 11 amino acids. V lost 5 bases, J lost 3 bases, and 7 bases lay in between. Germline assignment: CDR1 DFQATT and CDR2 SNEGSKA (reference sequence). CDR3 sequence reads: CSAPTHYGYTF. The CDR3 nucleotides read TGCAGTGCTCCGACACACTATGGCTACACCTTC.

The rearrangement uses TRBV5-4 and TRBJ2-5; 8 nucleotides line up with TRBD1. Trimming took 4 bases from V and 1 from J; bases not matched to a gene: 15. CDR1 is SGHNT, CDR2 YYREEE, per germline (reference sequence). The CDR3 extends over 18 amino acids. The CDR3 DNA sequence: TGTGCCAGCAGCCAGAGGTCAGGGGGCGTCTGGGGCCAAGAGACCCAGTACTTC. As protein: CASSQRSGGVWGQETQYF.

This CDR3 reads CASSSGTLEVLETQYF. As DNA, the CDR3 is TGTGCCAGCAGCTCCGGGACACTCGAGGTATTAGAGACCCAGTACTTC. The rearrangement joins TRBV5-8 to TRBJ2-5, with D maybe TRBD1 (6 bases). The CDR3 totals 16 residues. CDR1 is SGHTS and CDR2 is YDEGEE in the germline V gene. Trimming cost V 3 bases and J 4 bases, with 19 bases left between them.

This chain uses TRBV6-5 with TRBJ2-5, with D possibly TRBD1 on 5 matching bases. This CDR3 is built from 12 residues. Germline-derived CDR1 and CDR2 are MNHEY and SVGAGI. V lost 4 bases and J lost 7, with 10 bases in between. The CDR3 sequence is CASSSPRGTQYF. Written as DNA, the CDR3 is TGTGCCAGCAGTTCCCCTAGGGGGACCCAGTACTTC.

V is TRBV4-1 and J is TRBJ2-1, with 10 bases matching TRBD1. The CDR3 consists of 15 residues. Per the germline V gene, CDR1 is MGHRA and CDR2 is YSYEKL. Losses at the gene ends were 4 bases for V and 5 bases for J; bases not matched to a gene: 5. The CDR3 DNA reads TGCGCCAGCAGCCTTGGGACAGGGGCCCACAATGAGCAGTTCTTC. It specifies CASSLGTGAHNEQFF.

This chain joins TRBV10-2 and TRBJ1-4; 8 nucleotides agree with TRBD1. The CDR3 contains 15 residues. Trimming at V came to 5 bases and at J to 7 bases, leaving 9 bases not matched to a gene. CDR1 and CDR2 (germline): WSHSY, SAAADI. The CDR3 loop reads CASSQPQGVGEKLFF. The CDR3 nucleotides read TGCGCCAGCAGTCAACCACAGGGGGTTGGTGAAAAACTGTTTTTT.

This clone was seen a single time. V usage is TRBV2 and J usage is TRBJ1-6; the D is unclear. Germline values: CDR1 SNHLY, CDR2 FYNNEI. The CDR3 totals 12 residues. Trimming removed 8 bases at V and 5 bases at J, with 7 bases between. CDR3 DNA sequence: TGTGCCAGCGCGCTTCATAATTCACCCCTCCACTTT. Its protein product is CASALHNSPLHF.

As for this clone: Other nucleotide sequences from this sample produce the same CDR3. The chain uses TRBV9 and TRBJ1-2, with 7 bases lining up with TRBD1. The germline CDR1 and CDR2 sequences are SGDLS and YYNGEE. There are 15 residues in the CDR3. The J segment lost 0 bases and the V segment lost 4 bases, leaving 6 bases of the junction unmatched. This chain's CDR3 is CASSPQGGTNYGYTF. CDR3 nucleotide sequence: TGTGCCAGCAGCCCCCAGGGGGGAACTAACTATGGCTACACCTTC.

J is TRBJ2-5 and V is TRBV6-1; no firm D call. V shed 4 bases and J shed 4 bases, with 7 bases lying between them. The CDR3 runs 12 residues. Germline V gives CDR1 MNHNS, CDR2 SASEGT. The CDR3 DNA is TGTGCCAGCAGTGCCAGGTTAGAGACCCAGTACTTC. Amino acids: CASSARLETQYF.

This chain links TRBV6-1 with TRBJ1-2; tentative D call: TRBD1 (6 bases). Germline CDR1 and CDR2: MNHNS and SASEGT. Trimming took 10 bases from V and 2 from J, leaving 14 bases between them. The CDR3 length is 13 residues. CDR3 coding DNA: TGTGCCACCAATCAGGACAGAAACTATGGCTACACCTTC. Its protein is CATNQDRNYGYTF.